Listed here are 14 T cell receptor beta chains from one sample, sequenced in a study of Ad26.COV2.S vaccination and SARS-CoV-2 variants. Treatment denoted: 19 received Ad26.COV2.S at low or high dose, single or two shots; a few received placebo; per-sample allocation not given. Sample collection was performed on day 63 after the first vaccine or placebo injection. Profiling relied on immunoSEQ multiplex PCR, and the TCRdb table lists in-frame clones only, not all of them. The table has 430,000 or so clones, roughly 87% seen once. This sample comprised peripheral blood, obtained in a trial of Ad26.COV2.S vaccine versus placebo. The receptors derive from a person between 18 and 65 years old who received the Ad26.COV2.S COVID-19 vaccine or a placebo.

The chain employs TRBV27 and TRBJ2-3; the D gene is possibly TRBD2 (5 bases). The V gene's germline CDR1 is MNHEY and CDR2 SMNVEV (reference sequence). Between the trimmed V and J ends, which lost 4 bases and 1 base, there was a span of 12 bases. The CDR3 sequence is 15 residues long. CDR3 loop: CASSSRGIGTDTQYF. The CDR3 nucleotides are TGTGCCAGCAGTTCACGAGGGATCGGCACAGATACGCAGTATTTT.

V and J are TRBV7-3 and TRBJ2-2, with D unclear. The CDR3 has 13 amino acids. Germline V gene data show CDR1 as SGHTA and CDR2 as FQGTGA. V was trimmed by 5 bases and J by 5 bases, leaving 9 bases between them. The CDR3 region is CASSPLGTGELFF. Here the CDR3 DNA reads TGTGCCAGCAGCCCTTTGGGGACCGGGGAGCTGTTTTTT.

The rearrangement links TRBV12-3 or TRBV12-4 to TRBJ1-2; perhaps TRBD1 as D (5 bases). The germline V and J ends were trimmed by 7 bases and 8 bases, with 17 bases remaining between them. The CDR3 is 13 amino acids. For the CDR3, the DNA is TGTGCCAGCACCCGGCGGGGCGGGGACGGCTACACCTTC. Protein product: CASTRRGGDGYTF.

The chain is built from TRBV7-2 and TRBJ2-3, with TRBD2 identical over 10 bases. With 2 bases clipped from V and 5 bases from J, the junction kept 4 bases outside the gene matches. The germline CDR1 and CDR2 sequences are SGHTA and FQGNSA. The CDR3 loop spans 15 amino acids. The CDR3 sequence: CASSLSGGAEDTQYF. The CDR3 DNA reads TGTGCCAGCAGCTTAAGCGGGGGGGCTGAAGATACGCAGTATTTT.

V is TRBV15 and J is TRBJ1-5; possible D gene TRBD1, 6 bases. The V gene lost 9 bases and the J gene lost 3 bases, with 12 bases spanning the gap. The CDR3 length is 13 residues. Per the germline V gene, CDR1 is LNHNV and CDR2 is YYDKDF (reference sequence). The CDR3 nucleotides are TGTGCCACTGGGGGGCAAGACAATCAGCCCCAGCATTTT. It translates to CATGGQDNQPQHF.

The chain links TRBV3-1 (or the pseudogene TRBV3-2) to TRBJ2-5; TRBD2 is a possible D gene (6 bases). Per the germline V gene, CDR1 is LGHDT and CDR2 is YNNKEL (reference sequence). The CDR3 spans 13 residues. V was clipped by 4 bases and J by 4 bases, with 10 bases between them. CDR3 sequence (DNA): TGTGCCAGCAGCCCGCGGGGCGGAGAGACCCAGTACTTC. Its translation is CASSPRGGETQYF.

CDR3 in amino acids: CASSLGKTGTYNSPLHF. The CDR3 DNA follows: TGTGCCAGCAGCTTAGGAAAAACAGGGACCTATAATTCACCCCTCCACTTT. The J gene is TRBJ1-6, the V gene TRBV13; possible D gene TRBD1, 6 bases. Germline-derived CDR1 and CDR2 are PRHDT and FYEKMQ (reference sequence). The CDR3 sequence is 17 residues long. Trimming cost V 0 bases and J 2 bases, with 11 bases left between them. The full variable domain, its missing parts supplied by reference TRBV13 and TRBJ1-6, is AAGVIQSPRHLIKEKRETATLKCYPIPRHDTVYWYQQGPGQDPQFLISFYEKMQSDKGSIPDRFSAQQFSDYHSELNMSSLELGDSALYFCASSLGKTGTYNSPLHFGNGTRLTVT.

This chain connects TRBV27 to TRBJ2-3; tentative D call: TRBD2 (6 bases). V shed 3 bases and J shed 11 bases, with 21 bases lying between them. There are 15 residues in the CDR3. The germline CDR1 and CDR2 sequences are MNHEY and SMNVEV (reference sequence). CDR3 loop: CASSFGGLAVSGQYF. The CDR3 DNA reads TGTGCCAGCAGTTTCGGAGGGCTAGCCGTGTCAGGGCAGTATTTT.

This clone was detected only a few times. The rearrangement joins TRBV27 to TRBJ2-7; D gene unclear. The CDR3 has 11 amino acids. Trimming cost V 8 bases and J 2 bases, with 7 bases left between them. Germline CDR1 and CDR2: MNHEY and SMNVEV (reference sequence). CDR3 in DNA: TGTGCCAGCGGAGTTGCCTACGAGCAGTACTTC. Its translation is CASGVAYEQYF.

The chain joins TRBV19 to TRBJ2-2, with 9 positions matching TRBD1. The CDR3 is made up of 15 amino acids. Per the germline V gene, CDR1 is LNHDA and CDR2 is SQIVND (reference sequence). V lost 8 bases and J lost 4; bases outside the gene matches: 8. The CDR3 DNA reads TGTGCCAGTCGGACGGGACAGGGAAGCACCGGGGAGCTGTTTTTT. Translation: CASRTGQGSTGELFF.

V gene TRBV4-3 combines with J gene TRBJ1-5, with TRBD1 matching 7 bases. Germline V gene sequence: CDR1 LGHNA, CDR2 YSLEER. With 3 bases clipped from V and 0 bases from J, the junction kept 14 bases outside the gene matches. CDR3 length: 19 amino acids. CDR3: CASSHGVGQEGYSNQPQHF. The CDR3 bases are TGCGCCAGCAGCCACGGGGTTGGACAGGAAGGTTATAGCAATCAGCCCCAGCATTTT.

This chain joins TRBV6-5 and TRBJ1-1; D is ambiguous. The germline V gene encodes CDR1 MNHEY and CDR2 SVGAGI. This CDR3 contains 14 residues. V lost 2 bases and J 8 bases, leaving 15 bases between the germline ends. The CDR3 loop is CASSYQATRTEAFF. DNA of the CDR3: TGTGCCAGCAGTTACCAAGCAACCCGAACCGAAGCTTTCTTT.

The CDR3 nucleotides read TGCGCCAGCAGCCAAGGAATGGGTAGCGGGAGGAACCTCTATACGCAGTATTTT. Its protein is CASSQGMGSGRNLYTQYF. The chain couples TRBV4-3 to TRBJ2-3; 10 bases align to TRBD2. Germline V gives CDR1 LGHNA, CDR2 YSLEER. The CDR3 runs 18 residues. V lost 1 base to trimming and J lost 7 bases; unmatched junction nucleotides: 14.

The chain links TRBV2 to TRBJ1-4; 10 bases line up with TRBD1. The germline V gene encodes CDR1 SNHLY and CDR2 FYNNEI. CDR3 size: 14 residues. J was trimmed by 8 bases and V by 6 bases; bases with no gene match: 6. The CDR3, as DNA: TGTGCCAGCAGCCCGGAGACAGGGGGCGAAAAACTGTTTTTT. This sequence encodes CASSPETGGEKLFF.